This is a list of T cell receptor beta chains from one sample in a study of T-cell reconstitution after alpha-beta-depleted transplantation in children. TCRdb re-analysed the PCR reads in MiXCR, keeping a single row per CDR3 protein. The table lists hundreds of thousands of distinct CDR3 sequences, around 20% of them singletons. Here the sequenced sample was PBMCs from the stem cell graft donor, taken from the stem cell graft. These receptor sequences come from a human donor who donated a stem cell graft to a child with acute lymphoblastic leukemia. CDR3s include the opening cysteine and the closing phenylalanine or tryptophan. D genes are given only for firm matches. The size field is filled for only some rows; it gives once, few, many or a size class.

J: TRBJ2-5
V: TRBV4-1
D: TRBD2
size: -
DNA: TGCGCCAGCAGCCGCTGGACTAGCGAACAAGAGACCCAGTACTTC
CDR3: CASSRWTSEQETQYF

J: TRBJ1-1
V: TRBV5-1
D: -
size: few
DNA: TGCGCCAGCAGCTTGAGGGGGGTGGCCGGACTGACAAAGAACACTGAAGCTTTCTTT
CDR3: CASSLRGVAGLTKNTEAFF

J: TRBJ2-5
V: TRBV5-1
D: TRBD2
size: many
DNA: TGCGCCAGCAGCTTGGGAGTAGCGGGGGAGACCCAGTACTTC
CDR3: CASSLGVAGETQYF

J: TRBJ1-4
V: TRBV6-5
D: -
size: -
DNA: TGTGCCAGCAGTTACGGTTCCCAGGGGTCGGGAGCTAATCGTAACTTT
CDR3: CASSYGSQGSGANRNF

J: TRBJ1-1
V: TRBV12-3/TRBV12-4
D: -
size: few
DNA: TGTGCCAGCCGAAACCCGAGTGGGCACACTGAAGCTTTCTTT
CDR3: CASRNPSGHTEAFF

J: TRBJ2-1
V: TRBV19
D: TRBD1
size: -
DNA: TGTGCCAGTAGTAAGGGGGCTTACAATGAGCAGTTCTTC
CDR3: CASSKGAYNEQFF

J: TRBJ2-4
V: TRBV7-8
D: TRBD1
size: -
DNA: TGTGCCAGCAGCTCCTGGACAGGGGGGGCCAAAAACATTCAGTACTTC
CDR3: CASSSWTGGAKNIQYF

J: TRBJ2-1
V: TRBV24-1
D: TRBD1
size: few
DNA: TGTGCCACCAGCGAGACAGGGGGAGAGCAGTTCTTC
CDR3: CATSETGGEQFF

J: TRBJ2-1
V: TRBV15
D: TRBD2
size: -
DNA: TGTGCCACCAGCAGAGATCCTCTCTGGGGAGCGGGAGGGCCGGATTCCTACAATGAGCAGTTCTTC
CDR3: CATSRDPLWGAGGPDSYNEQFF

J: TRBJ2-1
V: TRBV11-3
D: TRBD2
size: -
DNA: TGTGCCAGCAGCCAGTGGACTAGCGGGAGCGGCAGGGAGCAGTTCTTC
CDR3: CASSQWTSGSGREQFF

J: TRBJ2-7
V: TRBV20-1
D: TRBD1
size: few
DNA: TGCAGTGCCCATAACAGGGGGTACTACGAGCAGTACTTC
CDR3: CSAHNRGYYEQYF

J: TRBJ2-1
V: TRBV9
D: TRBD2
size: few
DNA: TGTGCCAGCAGAGGACTAGCGGGAGGGCCCTACAATGAGCAGTTCTTC
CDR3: CASRGLAGGPYNEQFF

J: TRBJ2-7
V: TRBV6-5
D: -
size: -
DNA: TGTGCCAGCAGTTCCAGGGCAATACAGGGATCCGAGCAGTACTTC
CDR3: CASSSRAIQGSEQYF

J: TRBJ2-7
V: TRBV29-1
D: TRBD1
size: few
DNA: TGCAGCGTTGTGGACAGGGGGGGCTACGAGCAGTACTTC
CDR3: CSVVDRGGYEQYF

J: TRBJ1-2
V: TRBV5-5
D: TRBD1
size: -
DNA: TGTGCCAGCAGCCGCCCCGGACAGGGTTCAAGGGGCTACACCTTC
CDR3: CASSRPGQGSRGYTF

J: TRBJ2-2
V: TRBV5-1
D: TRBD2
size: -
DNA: TGCGCCAGCAGCTTGCGAGCGGGGGCGGTCACCGGGGAGCTGTTTTTT
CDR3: CASSLRAGAVTGELFF

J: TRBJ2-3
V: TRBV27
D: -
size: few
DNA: TGTGCCAGCAGTTTCCTTAGCGACGGGTCAGATACGCAGTATTTT
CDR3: CASSFLSDGSDTQYF

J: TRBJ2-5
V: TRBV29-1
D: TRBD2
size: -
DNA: TGCAGCGTTGAACTAGCGGGAGCATGGGAGACCCAGTACTTC
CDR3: CSVELAGAWETQYF

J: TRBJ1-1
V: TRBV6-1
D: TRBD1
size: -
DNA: TGTGCCAGCAGTGGGACAGGGAACATGAACACTGAAGCTTTCTTT
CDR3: CASSGTGNMNTEAFF

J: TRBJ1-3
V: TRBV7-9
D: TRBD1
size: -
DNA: TGTGCCAGCAGAGACAGGGGAGCTCCCGGCATATATTTT
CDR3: CASRDRGAPGIYF

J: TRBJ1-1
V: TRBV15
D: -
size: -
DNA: TGTGCCACCAGCAGAGATGGTAATTTCGGGGCGGGCCGCGCGGACACTGAAGCTTTCTTT
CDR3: CATSRDGNFGAGRADTEAFF

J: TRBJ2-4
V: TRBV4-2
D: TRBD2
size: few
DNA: TGTGCCAGCAGCCAAGAAGGCGGGGGGGTCAAAAACATTCAGTACTTC
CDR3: CASSQEGGGVKNIQYF

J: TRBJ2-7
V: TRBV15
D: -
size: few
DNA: TGTGCCACCAGCAGAGTCGAGGGCTACGAGCAGTACTTC
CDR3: CATSRVEGYEQYF

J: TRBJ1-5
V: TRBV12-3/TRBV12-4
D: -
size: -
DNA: TGTGCCAGCAGTTTAACACGTGGCAATCAGCCCCAGCATTTT
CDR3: CASSLTRGNQPQHF

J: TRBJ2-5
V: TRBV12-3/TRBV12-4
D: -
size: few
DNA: TGTGCCAGCAGTCGGGGGCGCGAGTGGGAGACCCAGTACTTC
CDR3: CASSRGREWETQYF

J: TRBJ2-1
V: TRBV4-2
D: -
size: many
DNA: TGTGCCAGCAGGGATAACCGGGCCGGCTCCTACAATGAGCAGTTCTTC
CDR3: CASRDNRAGSYNEQFF

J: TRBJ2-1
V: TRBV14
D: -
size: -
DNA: TGTGCCAGCAGCCAACAGCCGTACAATGAGCAGTTCTTC
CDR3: CASSQQPYNEQFF

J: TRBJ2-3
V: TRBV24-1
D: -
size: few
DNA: TGTGCCACCAGTGATCGGGTTAGAGGGAGTGGCACAGATACGCAGTATTTT
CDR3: CATSDRVRGSGTDTQYF

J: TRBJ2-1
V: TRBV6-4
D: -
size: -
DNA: TGTGCCAGCAGTGACTCCGGGCTAGCGAATGTTCAGCAGTTCTTC
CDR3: CASSDSGLANVQQFF

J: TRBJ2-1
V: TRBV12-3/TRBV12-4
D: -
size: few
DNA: TGTGCCACCATCTCGGGGGATAGGCTTGAGCAGTTCTTC
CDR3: CATISGDRLEQFF

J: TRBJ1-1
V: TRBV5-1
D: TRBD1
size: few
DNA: TGCGCCAGCAGCTTGGCGGCAGGGGGATTTCCTGAAGCTTTCTTT
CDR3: CASSLAAGGFPEAFF

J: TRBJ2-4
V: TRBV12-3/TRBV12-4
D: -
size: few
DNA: TGTGCCAGCAGTTTAAACAGCCGGTTTCAGTACTTC
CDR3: CASSLNSRFQYF

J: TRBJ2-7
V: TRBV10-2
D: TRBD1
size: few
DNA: TGCGCCAGCAGTAATCAAGGACAGGGTTACTACGAGCAGTACTTC
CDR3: CASSNQGQGYYEQYF

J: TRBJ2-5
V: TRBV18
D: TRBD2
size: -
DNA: TGTGCCAGCTCAGCCTGGGAGGGGTTGAGAGAGACCCAGTACTTC
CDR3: CASSAWEGLRETQYF

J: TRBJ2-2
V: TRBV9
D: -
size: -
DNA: TGTGCCAGCAGCGCCACACTGAACACCGGGGAGCTGTTTTTT
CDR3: CASSATLNTGELFF

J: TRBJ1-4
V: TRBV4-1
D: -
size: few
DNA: TGCGCCAGCAGCCAAGAGAGTCGGCAGCGGGAAAAACTGTTTTTT
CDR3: CASSQESRQREKLFF

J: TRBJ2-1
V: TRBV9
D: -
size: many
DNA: TGTGCCAGCAGCGCCCAAGTTCAGGGTCTAAATGAGCAGTTCTTC
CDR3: CASSAQVQGLNEQFF

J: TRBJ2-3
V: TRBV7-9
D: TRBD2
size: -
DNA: TGTGCCAGCAGCTTATGGACTAGCGGGAGTCAGGATACGCAGTATTTT
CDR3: CASSLWTSGSQDTQYF

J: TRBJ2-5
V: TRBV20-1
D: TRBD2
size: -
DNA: TGCAGTGCTTGGGCAGGTCTAGCGGAGTTCCAAGAGACCCAGTACTTC
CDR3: CSAWAGLAEFQETQYF

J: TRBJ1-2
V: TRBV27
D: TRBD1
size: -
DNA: TGTGCCAGCGCACTGGGACAGTACTATGGCTACACCTTC
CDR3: CASALGQYYGYTF

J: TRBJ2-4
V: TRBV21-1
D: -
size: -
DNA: TGTGCCAGCAGCAAGGGAACAGGGGACCTGTTTCCAACCAAAAACATTCAGTACTTC
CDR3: CASSKGTGDLFPTKNIQYF

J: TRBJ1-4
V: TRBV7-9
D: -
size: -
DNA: TGTGCCAGCAGCTCACTATCAAGAACTAATGAAAAACTGTTTTTT
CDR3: CASSSLSRTNEKLFF

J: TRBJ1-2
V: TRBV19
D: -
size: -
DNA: TGTGCCAGTAGGGAATACTATGGCTACACCTTC
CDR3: CASREYYGYTF

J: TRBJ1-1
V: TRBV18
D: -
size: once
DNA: TGTGCCAGCTCACCGGACAGCCTCATGAACACTGAAGCTTTCTTT
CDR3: CASSPDSLMNTEAFF

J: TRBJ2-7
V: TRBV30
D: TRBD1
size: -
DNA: TGTGCTTACCCCGGGGACAGTGCCTACGAGCAGTACTTC
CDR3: CAYPGDSAYEQYF

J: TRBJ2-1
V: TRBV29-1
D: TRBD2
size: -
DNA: TGCAGCGGGGTGGGGACTAGCGGATCCAATGAGCAGTTCTTC
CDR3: CSGVGTSGSNEQFF

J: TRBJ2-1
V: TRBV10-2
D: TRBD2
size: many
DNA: TGCGCCAGCACGGGACTAGCGGGGTACAATGAGCAGTTCTTC
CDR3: CASTGLAGYNEQFF

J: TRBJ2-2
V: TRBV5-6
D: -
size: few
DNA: TGTGCCAGCAGCTTGGTAGGGACAAGCACCACCGGGGAGCTGTTTTTT
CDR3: CASSLVGTSTTGELFF

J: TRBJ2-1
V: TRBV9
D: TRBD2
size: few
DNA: TGTGCCAGCAGCGTTGAAGCGGGGACCTACAATGAGCAGTTCTTC
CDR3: CASSVEAGTYNEQFF

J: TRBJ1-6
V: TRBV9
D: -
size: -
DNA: TGTGCCAGCAATAACTTTAGGAAAGCCTATAATTCACCCCTCCACTTT
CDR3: CASNNFRKAYNSPLHF

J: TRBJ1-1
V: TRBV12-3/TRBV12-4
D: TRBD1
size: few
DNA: TGTGCCAGCAGCACCAACCGGGACAGAATCTTCTTGAACACTGAAGCTTTCTTT
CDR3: CASSTNRDRIFLNTEAFF

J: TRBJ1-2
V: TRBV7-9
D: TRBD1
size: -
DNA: TGTGCCAGCAGTGAGGGGGCGGCGGGGAGACTATGGCGGACCTTC
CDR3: CASSEGAAGRLWRTF

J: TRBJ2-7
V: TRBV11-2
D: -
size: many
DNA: TGTGCCAGCAGCCCGACTTGGAGCGAGCAGTACTTC
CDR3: CASSPTWSEQYF